This T cell receptor (beta chain) was observed in a study of cytomegalovirus exposure and HLA in healthy donors. The overall study: Of the donors genotyped, 398 in all, less than 90% fell in the Caucasian-associated ancestry cluster. Study-wide results and limits: Many donors carried some public TCRs, although rarity characterized most TCR sequences. A later analysis linked a missense variant in DCLRE1C to the trimming of TCR beta V and J genes.

The PCR was carried out with 60 Vbeta primers and 13 Jbeta primers. TCRdb's table, derived via immunoSEQ multiplex PCR, lists solely in-frame clones and lacks some. Here the sample spans about 140,000 clones, over 75% being singletons. A remark on this clone: Its cognate antigen is unknown.

With 3 bases clipped from V and 9 bases from J, the junction kept 14 bases outside the gene matches. This CDR3 is 18 amino acids long. Germline V lookup: CDR1 SGDLS, CDR2 YYNGEE. The receptor's source is a man aged 45-65 years in good health and CMV-seronegative. Sequences were obtained from PBMCs. This rearrangement joins TRBV9 to TRBJ2-1; 14 nucleotides line up with TRBD2. This CDR3 is CASSESMLTSGRDGEQFF. CDR3 in DNA: TGTGCCAGCAGCGAATCAATGCTGACTAGCGGGAGGGACGGTGAGCAGTTCTTC.